The present entry profiles one T cell receptor beta chain with its context. The sample originates from a study of OX40 agonist ivuxolimab in advanced cancers. This table comes from immunoSEQ multiplex PCR, and its TCRdb copy is limited to in-frame clones, with some not included. The sample records just under 45,000 clones, 80% being singletons. V lost 0 bases and J lost 8, with 14 bases in between. CDR3 length: 15 residues. Germline CDR1 and CDR2: SGDLS and YYNGEE. This chain joins TRBV9 and TRBJ1-4; D is uncertain. This TCR derives from an adult with an advanced solid tumor such as melanoma, head and neck, liver or kidney cancer. The sequenced sample was CD4+ or CD8+ T cells sorted from blood, obtained in a trial of the OX40 agonist ivuxolimab. The CDR3 DNA reads TGTGCCAGCAGCGTAGCTGGCGGGGTTGGAGAAAAACTGTTTTTT. Protein: CASSVAGGVGEKLFF.